The 10 T cell receptor beta chains reported below all come from one sample, sequenced in a study of CD8+CD57+ T cells in acquired aplastic anemia. The patients chosen for sequencing had shown expansion of CD8+CD57+ cells (detected by flow cytometry). The study profiled TCR beta VDJ and CDR3 using genomic DNA as template. A single record per CDR3 protein comes from TCRdb applying MiXCR to the reads. The profile shows around 170,000 distinct CDR3 sequences, 40% to 55% of them singletons. Sequences were obtained from sorted CD4+, CD8+, or CD8+CD57+ T cells (not recorded which) from PBMCs. The source of these receptors is a human donor with aplastic anemia.

V and J are TRBV12-3 or TRBV12-4 and TRBJ2-2; TRBD1 aligns across 7 bases. The J segment lost 4 bases and the V segment lost 6 bases, leaving 20 bases of the junction unmatched. The CDR3 contains 19 residues. This chain's CDR3 is CASRPDDRVDLEFTGELFF. CDR3 in DNA: TGTGCCAGCAGGCCGGACGACAGGGTGGATCTGGAGTTCACCGGGGAGCTGTTTTTT.

In its sample, this clonotype was seen once. The V and J genes are TRBV6-4 and TRBJ1-1; D ambiguous. The CDR3 is made up of 13 amino acids. Per germline, CDR1 MRHNA and CDR2 SNTAGT. The ends were cut back, 5 bases at V and 7 bases at J, with 14 bases in the middle. The CDR3 sequence is CASSLRVFGEAFF. The CDR3 region has the DNA TGTGCCAGCAGTTTAAGGGTGTTTGGTGAAGCTTTCTTT.

The rearrangement joins TRBV10-3 to TRBJ2-7, with D perhaps matching TRBD1 (5 bases). Per germline, CDR1 ENHRY and CDR2 SYGVKD. The CDR3 spans 15 residues. Trimming cost V 6 bases and J 3 bases, with 18 bases left between them. The CDR3 DNA reads TGTGCCATCAGGGATGGGGCAGCAAGTTTCTACGAGCAGTACTTC. Its protein is CAIRDGAASFYEQYF.

This clonotype has only a few counts. The V gene is TRBV15, the J gene TRBJ1-2; tentative D call: TRBD1 (5 bases). Germline CDR1 and CDR2: LNHNV and YYDKDF (reference sequence). V gave up 1 base and J gave up 2 bases, with 8 bases separating them. CDR3 length: 14 amino acids. CDR3 bases: TGTGCCACCAGCAGAGTGGAGGGGAACTATGGCTACACCTTC. It is translated as CATSRVEGNYGYTF.

This rearrangement joins TRBV11-1 to TRBJ2-3, with TRBD1 matching over 8 bases. This CDR3 has 15 residues. Germline CDR1 is SGHAT and CDR2 is FQDESV (reference sequence). Trimming cost V 1 base and J 1 base; bases outside gene matches: 1. This chain's CDR3 is CASSLGRGRTDTQYF. CDR3 DNA: TGTGCCAGCAGCTTAGGCAGGGGGCGCACAGATACGCAGTATTTT.

The V call is TRBV7-9, the J call TRBJ1-4; D is undetermined. The V end was cut by 5 bases, the J end by 8 bases, with 18 bases between. CDR3 size: 15 residues. Germline V gives CDR1 SEHNR, CDR2 FQNEAQ (reference sequence). Here the CDR3 reads CASSATGSVGEKLFF. CDR3 DNA sequence: TGTGCCAGCAGCGCTACGGGCTCGGTGGGGGAAAAACTGTTTTTT.

The chain carries TRBV12-3 or TRBV12-4 and TRBJ1-2; no reliable D call. Deletions cut 5 bases from V and 9 bases from J, with 13 bases between. The CDR3 length is 12 residues. The CDR3 nucleotides are TGTGCCAGCAGTCCTCGGACGATACGCTACACCTTC. Translated, it gives CASSPRTIRYTF.

This clonotype was seen once. The chain combines TRBV6-1 with TRBJ1-3; D is unresolved. V was pared by 7 bases and J by 0 bases, with 19 bases between. CDR3 length: 17 residues. Germline V gene data show CDR1 as MNHNS and CDR2 as SASEGT. The CDR3 DNA reads TGTGCCAGCAACGAACAGCCCGGGAGCATCTCTGGAAACACCATATATTTT. Its protein is CASNEQPGSISGNTIYF.

V and J are TRBV25-1 and TRBJ2-7; possibly TRBD1 for D (5 bases). Looked up from germline, CDR1 is MGHDK and CDR2 is SYGVNS. V was cut by 1 base and J by 5 bases, with 12 bases left in between. The CDR3 runs to 14 residues. CDR3 loop: CASSESPGSHEQYF. The DNA of the CDR3 is TGTGCCAGCAGTGAATCACCAGGGTCCCACGAGCAGTACTTC.

This clonotype was picked up many times. Mismatch with germline at one junction end may stem from a read error. The chain uses TRBV7-9 and TRBJ1-2, with 9 bases lining up with TRBD1. The CDR3 has 15 residues. Germline loops: CDR1 SEHNR, CDR2 FQNEAQ (reference sequence). CDR3 coding DNA: TGTGCCAGCAGCGCTCCGGGACAGGGAAACTCTGGCTACACCTTC. Translation gives CASSAPGQGNSGYTF.